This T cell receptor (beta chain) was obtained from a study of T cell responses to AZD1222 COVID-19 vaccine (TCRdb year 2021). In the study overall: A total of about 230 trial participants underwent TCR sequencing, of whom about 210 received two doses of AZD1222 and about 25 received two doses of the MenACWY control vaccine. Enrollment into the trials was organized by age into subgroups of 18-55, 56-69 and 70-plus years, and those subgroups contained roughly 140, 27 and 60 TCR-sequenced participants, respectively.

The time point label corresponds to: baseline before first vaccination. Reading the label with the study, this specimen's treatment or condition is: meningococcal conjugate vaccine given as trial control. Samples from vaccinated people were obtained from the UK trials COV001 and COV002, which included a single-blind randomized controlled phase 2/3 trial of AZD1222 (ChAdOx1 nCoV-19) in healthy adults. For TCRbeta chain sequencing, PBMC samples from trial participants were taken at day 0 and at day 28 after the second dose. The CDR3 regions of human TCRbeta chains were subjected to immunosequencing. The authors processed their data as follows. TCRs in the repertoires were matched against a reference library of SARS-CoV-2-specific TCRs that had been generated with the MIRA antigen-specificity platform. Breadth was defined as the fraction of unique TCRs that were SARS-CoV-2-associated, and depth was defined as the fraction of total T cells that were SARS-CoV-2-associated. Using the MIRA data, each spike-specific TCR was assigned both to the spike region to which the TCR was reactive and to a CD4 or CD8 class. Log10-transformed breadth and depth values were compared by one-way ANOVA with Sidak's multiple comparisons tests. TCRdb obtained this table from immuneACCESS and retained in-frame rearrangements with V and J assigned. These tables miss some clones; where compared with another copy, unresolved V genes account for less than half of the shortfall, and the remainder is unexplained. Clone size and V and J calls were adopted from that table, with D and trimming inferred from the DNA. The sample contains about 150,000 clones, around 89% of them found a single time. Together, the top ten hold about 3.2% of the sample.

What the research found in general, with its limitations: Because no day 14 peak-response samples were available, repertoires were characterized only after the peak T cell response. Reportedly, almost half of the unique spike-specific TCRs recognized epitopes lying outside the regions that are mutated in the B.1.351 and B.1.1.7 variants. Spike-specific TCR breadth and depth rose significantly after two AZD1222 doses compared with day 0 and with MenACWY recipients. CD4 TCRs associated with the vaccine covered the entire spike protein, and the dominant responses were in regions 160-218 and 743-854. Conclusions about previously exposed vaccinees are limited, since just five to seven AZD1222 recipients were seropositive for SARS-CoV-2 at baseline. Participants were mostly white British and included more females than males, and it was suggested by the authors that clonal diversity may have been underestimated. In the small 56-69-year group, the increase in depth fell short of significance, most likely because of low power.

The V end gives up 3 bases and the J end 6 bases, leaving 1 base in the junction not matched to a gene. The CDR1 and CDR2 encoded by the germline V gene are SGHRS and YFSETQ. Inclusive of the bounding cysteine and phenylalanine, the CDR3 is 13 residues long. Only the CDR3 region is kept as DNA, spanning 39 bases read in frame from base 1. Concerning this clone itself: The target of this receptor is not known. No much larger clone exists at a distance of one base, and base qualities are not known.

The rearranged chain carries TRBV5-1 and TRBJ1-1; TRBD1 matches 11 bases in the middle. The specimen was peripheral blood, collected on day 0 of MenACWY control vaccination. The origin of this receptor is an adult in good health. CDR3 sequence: CASSWDRGAEAFF. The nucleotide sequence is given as TGCGCCAGCAGCTGGGACAGGGGGGCTGAAGCTTTCTTT.